Listed below are T cell receptor beta chains from one sample, sequenced in a study of glioma-infiltrating T cells after dendritic cell vaccination. Only in-frame clones appear in the TCRdb table, and some are missing; sequencing was by immunoSEQ multiplex PCR. The table records tens of thousands of clones, around 86% of them present only once. Sequences were derived from blood, sampled before dendritic cell vaccination. The source of these receptors is a human donor with glioblastoma. Both conserved end residues are part of each CDR3. Each record gives: clone size, J gene, D gene, V gene, CDR3 DNA, CDR3 protein. D genes are given only for firm matches. Where a row states a size, it is once, few, many or the class of an expanded clone; other rows omit it.

size: .
J: TRBJ1-2
D: .
V: TRBV6-5
DNA: TGTGCCAGCAGGAACCTCGACGGACTCTATGGCTACACCTTC
CDR3: CASRNLDGLYGYTF

size: .
J: TRBJ2-3
D: TRBD2
V: TRBV6-1
DNA: TGTGCCAGCAGTGAAGCGGTGGGACTAGCGGTAACAGATACGCAGTATTTT
CDR3: CASSEAVGLAVTDTQYF

size: .
J: TRBJ2-2
D: TRBD1
V: TRBV2
DNA: TGTGCCAGCAGGGGACAGGGGGGAAACACCGGGGAGCTGTTTTTT
CDR3: CASRGQGGNTGELFF

size: .
J: TRBJ2-1
D: TRBD2
V: TRBV9
DNA: TGTGCCAGCAGCGTAGGTTCTAGCGGGAGTTATGAGCAGTTCTTC
CDR3: CASSVGSSGSYEQFF

size: once
J: TRBJ1-2
D: .
V: TRBV25-1
DNA: TGTGCCAGCAGTCGGGGAGGAGGCTACACCTTC
CDR3: CASSRGGGYTF

size: .
J: TRBJ2-1
D: TRBD1
V: TRBV6-5
DNA: TGTGCCAGCAGTTACGGCGCAGGGGGTAGCAATGAGCAGTTCTTC
CDR3: CASSYGAGGSNEQFF

size: .
J: TRBJ2-3
D: TRBD1
V: TRBV18
DNA: TGTGCCAGCTCACGGAGACAGGGGAGCACAGATACGCAGTATTTT
CDR3: CASSRRQGSTDTQYF

size: .
J: TRBJ2-7
D: TRBD1
V: TRBV6-5
DNA: TGTGCCAGCAGTTACCGGGACAGACTCTACGAGCAGTACTTC
CDR3: CASSYRDRLYEQYF

size: .
J: TRBJ1-1
D: TRBD1
V: TRBV5-1
DNA: TGCGCCAGCAGCTCGACAGGGAGGCCTGAAGCTTTCTTT
CDR3: CASSSTGRPEAFF

size: few
J: TRBJ1-5
D: TRBD1
V: TRBV5-3
DNA: TGTGCCAGAAGCTTGGGCCGGGACAGGGGATTTAGCAATCAGCCCCAGCATTTT
CDR3: CARSLGRDRGFSNQPQHF

size: .
J: TRBJ1-6
D: TRBD1
V: TRBV7-2
DNA: TGTGCCAGCAGCCCGCGACAGGGCAGGGATTCACCCCTCCACTTT
CDR3: CASSPRQGRDSPLHF

size: .
J: TRBJ2-3
D: .
V: TRBV7-6
DNA: TGTGCCAGCAGCCCATCCACCCGGGGTCCAGATACGCAGTATTTT
CDR3: CASSPSTRGPDTQYF

size: .
J: TRBJ1-3
D: .
V: TRBV7-9
DNA: TGTGCCAGCAGCTTAGCGCAGCGGGGATCTGGAAACACCATATATTTT
CDR3: CASSLAQRGSGNTIYF

size: .
J: TRBJ2-1
D: TRBD1
V: TRBV9
DNA: TGTGCCAGCAGCGGATACAGGGGGAGCTCCTACAATGAGCAGTTCTTC
CDR3: CASSGYRGSSYNEQFF

size: .
J: TRBJ1-2
D: TRBD1
V: TRBV9
DNA: TGTGCCAGCAGTACCGGGACAGGGTCCTATGGCTACACCTTC
CDR3: CASSTGTGSYGYTF

size: .
J: TRBJ2-7
D: TRBD1
V: TRBV5-1
DNA: TGCGCCAGCAGCTTGGGCCGGGACAGCATTCTTTCCTACGAGCAGTACTTC
CDR3: CASSLGRDSILSYEQYF

size: few
J: TRBJ2-5
D: .
V: TRBV18
DNA: TGTGCCAGCTCCCGAGAACGGGAGACCCAGTACTTC
CDR3: CASSRERETQYF

size: .
J: TRBJ2-1
D: .
V: TRBV5-4
DNA: TGTGCCAGCAGCTTGGAGAGGGCGTCGCACTACAATGAGCAGTTCTTC
CDR3: CASSLERASHYNEQFF

size: .
J: TRBJ2-7
D: TRBD2
V: TRBV7-6
DNA: TGTGCCAGCAGCTTACGTAGCGGGACCCTCGCCGAGCAGTACTTC
CDR3: CASSLRSGTLAEQYF

size: .
J: TRBJ1-6
D: .
V: TRBV7-2
DNA: TGTGCCAGCAGCTTACTGGGGGCCAATAATTCACCCCTCCACTTT
CDR3: CASSLLGANNSPLHF

size: .
J: TRBJ1-5
D: .
V: TRBV19
DNA: TGTGCCAGTAGTCCTGACCCAGCGAATCAGCCCCAGCATTTT
CDR3: CASSPDPANQPQHF

size: few
J: TRBJ2-5
D: TRBD2
V: TRBV5-4
DNA: TGTGCCAGCAGCTTGGCTGGGCGGGGGTCTCAAGAGACCCAGTACTTC
CDR3: CASSLAGRGSQETQYF

size: .
J: TRBJ2-1
D: .
V: TRBV5-1
DNA: TGCGCCAGCAGCCGGTGGGAGAACCCCACCTACAATGAGCAGTTCTTC
CDR3: CASSRWENPTYNEQFF

size: .
J: TRBJ2-2
D: .
V: TRBV30
DNA: TGTGCCTGGTCCGGGACTCAACGCGCCGGGGAGCTGTTTTTT
CDR3: CAWSGTQRAGELFF

size: .
J: TRBJ2-7
D: TRBD1
V: TRBV4-1
DNA: TGCGCCAGCAGCCAAGTCTCAGGGGGCGAGCAGTACTTC
CDR3: CASSQVSGGEQYF

size: .
J: TRBJ2-1
D: .
V: TRBV18
DNA: TGTGCCAGCTCACCGGGACTCTACAATGAGCAGTTCTTC
CDR3: CASSPGLYNEQFF

size: .
J: TRBJ1-5
D: .
V: TRBV30
DNA: TGTGCCTGGAGTGTAGGGATCGGAGGGAGGAGCAATCAGCCCCAGCATTTT
CDR3: CAWSVGIGGRSNQPQHF

size: .
J: TRBJ2-5
D: TRBD1
V: TRBV7-8
DNA: TGTGCCAGCAGCTTCCGACAGGGGGGACAAGAGACCCAGTACTTC
CDR3: CASSFRQGGQETQYF